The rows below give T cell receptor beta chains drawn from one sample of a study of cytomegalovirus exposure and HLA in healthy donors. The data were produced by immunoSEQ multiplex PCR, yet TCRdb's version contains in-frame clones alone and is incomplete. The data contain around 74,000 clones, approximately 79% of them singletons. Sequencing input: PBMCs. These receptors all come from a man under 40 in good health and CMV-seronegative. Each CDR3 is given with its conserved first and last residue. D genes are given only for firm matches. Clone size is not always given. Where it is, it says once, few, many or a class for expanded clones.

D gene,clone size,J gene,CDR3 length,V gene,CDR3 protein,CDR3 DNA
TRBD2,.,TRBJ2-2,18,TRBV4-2,CASSPGESGGADTGELFF,TGTGCCAGCAGTCCTGGCGAAAGCGGGGGGGCCGATACCGGGGAGCTGTTTTTT
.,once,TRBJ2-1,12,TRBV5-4,CASSLSSNEQFF,TGTGCCAGCAGCTTGAGCTCCAATGAGCAGTTCTTC
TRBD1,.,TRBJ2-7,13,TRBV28,CASSGTGFVRQYF,TGTGCCAGTTCCGGGACAGGGTTTGTTCGGCAGTACTTC
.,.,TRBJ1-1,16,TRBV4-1,CASSQDKRGVNTEAFF,TGCGCCAGCAGCCAAGATAAAAGGGGTGTGAACACTGAAGCTTTCTTT
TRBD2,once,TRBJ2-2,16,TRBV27,CASSLFGGRNTGELFF,TGTGCCAGCAGTTTATTCGGGGGGAGGAACACCGGGGAGCTGTTTTTT
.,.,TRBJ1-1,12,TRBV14,CASSLPGGEAFF,TGTGCCAGCAGCCTCCCGGGGGGTGAAGCTTTCTTT
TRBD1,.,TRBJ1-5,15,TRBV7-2,CASSQQGVSNQPQHF,TGTGCCAGCAGCCAACAGGGGGTTAGCAATCAGCCCCAGCATTTT
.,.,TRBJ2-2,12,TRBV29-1,CSGGLLTGELFF,TGCAGCGGGGGACTCTTAACCGGGGAGCTGTTTTTT
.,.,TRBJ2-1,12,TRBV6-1,CASSEFSNEQFF,TGTGCCAGCAGTGAATTTAGCAATGAGCAGTTCTTC
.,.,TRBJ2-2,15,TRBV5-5,CASCDSPANTGELFF,TGTGCCAGCTGCGACTCCCCCGCGAACACCGGGGAGCTGTTTTTT
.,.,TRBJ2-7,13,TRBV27,CASSLGGPYEQYF,TGTGCCAGCAGTTTAGGGGGCCCTTACGAGCAGTACTTC
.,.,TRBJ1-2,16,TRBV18,CASSSARGGDNYGYTF,TGTGCCAGCTCATCCGCGAGGGGGGGCGATAACTATGGCTACACCTTC
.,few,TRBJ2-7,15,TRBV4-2,CASSQVGGEAYEQYF,TGTGCCAGCAGCCAAGTGGGGGGTGAGGCCTACGAGCAGTACTTC
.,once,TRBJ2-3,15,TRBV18,CASSPPWERTDTQYF,TGTGCCAGCTCACCACCGTGGGAGCGCACAGATACGCAGTATTTT
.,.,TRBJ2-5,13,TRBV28,CASRTPGGETQYF,TGTGCCAGCAGAACCCCAGGGGGGGAGACCCAGTACTTC
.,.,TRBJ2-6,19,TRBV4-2,CASSRPPGDSLSGANVLTF,TGTGCCAGCAGCCGGCCGCCGGGGGACAGCCTCTCTGGGGCCAACGTCCTGACTTTC
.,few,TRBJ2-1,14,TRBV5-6,CASSLASSWNEQFF,TGTGCCAGCAGCTTGGCCTCTAGTTGGAATGAGCAGTTCTTC
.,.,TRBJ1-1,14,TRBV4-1,CASSFARGGTEAFF,TGCGCCAGCAGCTTTGCCCGGGGTGGAACTGAAGCTTTCTTT